This TCR beta chain was recorded in a study of T cells of healthy individuals. Each CDR3 protein gets one entry after TCRdb re-called the 5' RACE reads with MiXCR. The table shows roughly 87,000 distinct CDR3 sequences, with roughly 18% occurring only once. Germline CDR1 reads LGHNA; CDR2 reads YNFKEQ. Trimming took 4 bases from V and 3 from J; bases not matched to a gene: 8. This CDR3 is 16 amino acids long. This chain links TRBV4-2 with TRBJ2-3; 9 bases fit TRBD2. The receptor comes from a human donor in good health. The CDR3 coding sequence is TGTGCCAGCAGCCCAGAGATGAGCGGGGGGACAGATACGCAGTATTTT. It is translated as CASSPEMSGGTDTQYF.